The entry that follows covers one TCR beta chain sequence. Study processing details: Amplified reference gene primers provided the basis for estimating nucleated cell counts. Profiled with immunoSEQ multiplex PCR; TCRdb holds only in-frame clones, not every one. V and J calls and clone size are those listed in that table; D and trimming were worked out from the DNA. The sample gives some 90,000 clones, roughly 87% of which show up once; 8% to 10% is in the top ten. The data were taken from a study of blood T cell repertoires in COVID-19. Study overall: From the United States, Italy and Spain came samples of acute and convalescent COVID-19. In each case, the material was cDNA or gDNA derived from T cells, B-cell-depleted T cells, or PBMCs.

The junction had 6 bases not matched to a gene; V was cut back by 5 bases and J by 4 bases. Per germline, CDR1 LGHNA and CDR2 YNFKEQ. The CDR3 is made up of 15 amino acids. The receptor's source is a man aged 45-65 years with acute or convalescent COVID-19. The sequenced material came from peripheral blood. The chain uses TRBV4-2 and TRBJ2-5; 11 bases map to TRBD2. The CDR3 spells CASSVSGGAGETQYF. For the CDR3, the DNA is TGTGCCAGCAGCGTTAGCGGGGGGGCCGGAGAGACCCAGTACTTC.